A selection of T cell receptor beta chains follows, all from one sample in a study of beta chain features in type 1 diabetes. Assay: immunoSEQ multiplex PCR; the TCRdb copy retains only in-frame clones and omits some. Altogether 300,000 to 350,000 clones are present, approximately 12% being singletons, with the ten largest covering roughly 0.015%. The source material was naive CD4+ T cells from blood. All receptors derive from a woman aged 18-29 years with type 1 diabetes. Each CDR3 is given with its conserved first and last residue. The D gene is left open where the match is weak. Size values are once, few and many counts, or a class for expanded clones, and some rows have none.

D,V,size,J,CDR3,DNA
-,TRBV14,few,TRBJ2-1,CASRGGRSSYNEQFF,TGTGCCAGCAGGGGGGGGCGCAGCTCCTACAATGAGCAGTTCTTC
-,TRBV18,-,TRBJ1-1,CASSPGLRVKSEAFF,TGTGCCAGCTCACCAGGGCTCAGGGTTAAGTCTGAAGCTTTCTTT
TRBD1,TRBV6-5,few,TRBJ1-1,CASSYRQGDTEAFF,TGTGCCAGCAGTTACCGACAGGGAGACACTGAAGCTTTCTTT
-,TRBV9,few,TRBJ2-1,CASSVGREEQFF,TGTGCCAGCAGCGTAGGTCGGGAAGAGCAGTTCTTC
-,TRBV25-1,few,TRBJ1-1,CASSDGQGSWNTEAFF,TGTGCCAGCAGTGACGGTCAGGGCAGTTGGAACACTGAAGCTTTCTTT
-,TRBV5-1,-,TRBJ2-3,CASSLGVRGRLTGGVGDTQYF,TGCGCCAGCAGCTTGGGAGTCAGGGGTAGATTGACGGGAGGTGTTGGAGATACGCAGTATTTT
-,TRBV6-5,-,TRBJ2-3,CATLSPLGGTDTQYF,TGTGCCACCCTTTCCCCATTAGGGGGCACAGATACGCAGTATTTT
TRBD2,TRBV18,-,TRBJ2-1,CASSPTSGSNEQFF,TGTGCCAGCTCCCCGACTAGCGGGAGTAATGAGCAGTTCTTC
-,TRBV11-2,many,TRBJ2-5,CASSLAFQETQYF,TGTGCCAGCAGCTTAGCGTTCCAAGAGACCCAGTACTTC
-,TRBV9,few,TRBJ2-5,CASSGTTQETQYF,TGTGCCAGCAGCGGGACTACCCAAGAGACCCAGTACTTC
-,TRBV5-1,few,TRBJ1-2,CASSLEARPIYGYTF,TGCGCCAGCAGCTTGGAGGCCAGGCCAATCTATGGCTACACCTTC
-,TRBV5-6,few,TRBJ2-2,CASSFGHRAAGELFF,TGTGCCAGCAGCTTTGGGCACAGGGCAGCCGGGGAGCTGTTTTTT
TRBD2,TRBV5-1,few,TRBJ2-1,CASSLVAGAPNEQFF,TGCGCCAGCAGCTTGGTGGCGGGAGCCCCCAATGAGCAGTTCTTC
-,TRBV18,few,TRBJ1-2,CASSPGGVDPSNYGYTF,TGTGCCAGCTCACCAGGGGGCGTTGACCCATCTAACTATGGCTACACCTTC
TRBD2,TRBV27,-,TRBJ2-1,CASGTSGRGSYNEQFF,TGTGCCAGCGGGACTAGCGGGAGAGGGTCCTACAATGAGCAGTTCTTC
-,TRBV30,-,TRBJ2-1,CAWSGGPKHEQFF,TGTGCCTGGAGTGGCGGTCCCAAGCATGAGCAGTTCTTC
-,TRBV19,-,TRBJ1-5,CATRGSNQPQHF,TGTGCCACCAGAGGCTCGAATCAGCCCCAGCATTTT
TRBD1,TRBV18,few,TRBJ2-3,CASSATGTGTTDTQYF,TGTGCCAGCTCAGCAACCGGGACAGGGACCACAGATACGCAGTATTTT
TRBD2,TRBV7-2,few,TRBJ2-5,CASSFTRTSGRETQYF,TGTGCCAGCAGCTTTACTCGGACTAGCGGGCGGGAGACCCAGTACTTC
-,TRBV29-1,few,TRBJ1-1,CSVGQNPMNTEAFF,TGCAGCGTTGGACAGAACCCCATGAACACTGAAGCTTTCTTT
-,TRBV28,-,TRBJ2-3,CASSETGAGGDTQYF,TGTGCCAGCAGTGAAACAGGGGCCGGGGGAGATACGCAGTATTTT
-,TRBV18,few,TRBJ2-1,CASSSTENNEQFF,TGTGCCAGCTCATCCACCGAGAACAATGAGCAGTTCTTC
-,TRBV30,-,TRBJ1-4,CAWSVRAAVGEKLFF,TGTGCCTGGAGTGTACGTGCGGCCGTAGGTGAAAAACTGTTTTTT
-,TRBV30,-,TRBJ1-2,CAWSVQWGTRGRNYGYTF,TGTGCCTGGAGTGTACAGTGGGGAACCAGAGGGCGGAACTATGGCTACACCTTC
TRBD2,TRBV18,-,TRBJ2-5,CASSPGTSGVKTQYF,TGTGCCAGCTCACCTGGGACTAGCGGGGTCAAGACCCAGTACTTC
-,TRBV28,few,TRBJ1-5,CATAVIPYSNQPQHF,TGTGCCACCGCGGTGATTCCCTATAGCAATCAGCCCCAGCATTTT
-,TRBV2,-,TRBJ1-1,CASSGQRNTEAFF,TGTGCCAGCAGTGGACAGAGGAACACTGAAGCTTTCTTT
TRBD1,TRBV5-4,-,TRBJ2-7,CASSLGLVGQGPYEQYF,TGTGCCAGCAGCTTGGGTTTAGTCGGACAGGGACCCTACGAGCAGTACTTC
-,TRBV6-5,-,TRBJ2-6,CASSPFRSGANVLTF,TGTGCCAGCAGTCCCTTCCGCTCTGGGGCCAACGTCCTGACTTTC
-,TRBV11-2,-,TRBJ2-1,CASSSITGSYNEQFF,TGTGCCAGCAGCAGCATTACAGGGTCCTACAATGAGCAGTTCTTC
-,TRBV7-9,few,TRBJ2-3,CASSLGGQGPQYF,TGTGCCAGCAGCTTAGGGGGGCAGGGTCCGCAGTATTTT
-,TRBV30,once,TRBJ2-5,CAWRRPQESETQYF,TGTGCCTGGAGAAGGCCCCAGGAATCCGAGACCCAGTACTTC
TRBD2,TRBV11-2,few,TRBJ2-1,CASSIPGTSNEQFF,TGTGCCAGCAGCATCCCCGGGACTAGCAATGAGCAGTTCTTC
-,TRBV2,-,TRBJ1-2,CASRSPGWGYTF,TGTGCCAGCAGGAGCCCCGGGTGGGGCTACACCTTC
-,TRBV7-2,-,TRBJ2-1,CASSLPPVGSGTYNEQFF,TGTGCCAGCAGCTTACCGCCCGTGGGTAGCGGAACCTACAATGAGCAGTTCTTC
-,TRBV10-3,few,TRBJ2-7,CASAFVTYEQYF,TGTGCCTCCGCGTTCGTAACCTACGAGCAGTACTTC
TRBD1,TRBV27,few,TRBJ1-1,CASTDRGYTEAFF,TGTGCCAGCACGGACAGGGGCTACACTGAAGCTTTCTTT
TRBD2,TRBV11-2,-,TRBJ2-1,CASSFSGRETEFF,TGTGCCAGCAGCTTCAGCGGGAGGGAAACGGAGTTCTTC
TRBD2,TRBV30,few,TRBJ2-1,CAWIPGLAGVRNEQFF,TGTGCCTGGATTCCCGGGCTAGCGGGAGTCCGCAATGAGCAGTTCTTC
-,TRBV28,-,TRBJ2-6,CASSPGGANVLTF,TGTGCCAGCAGTCCAGGGGGGGCCAACGTCCTGACTTTC
-,TRBV29-1,-,TRBJ1-5,CSAQMGNQPQHF,TGCAGCGCACAAATGGGCAATCAGCCCCAGCATTTT
-,TRBV9,-,TRBJ2-2,CASSSHTDTGELFF,TGTGCCAGCAGCTCCCATACGGACACCGGGGAGCTGTTTTTT
TRBD2,TRBV7-2,-,TRBJ2-5,CASSPSGTQETQYF,TGTGCCAGCAGCCCCAGCGGGACCCAAGAGACCCAGTACTTC
TRBD1,TRBV18,-,TRBJ1-1,CASSPSIQGMNTEAFF,TGTGCCAGCTCACCCAGTATACAGGGGATGAACACTGAAGCTTTCTTT
TRBD1,TRBV5-1,few,TRBJ2-6,CASSPPTGAGANVLTF,TGCGCCAGCAGCCCCCCGACAGGGGCCGGGGCCAACGTCCTGACTTTC
TRBD1,TRBV6-1,-,TRBJ2-5,CASSERWYRGELVKTQYF,TGTGCCAGCAGTGAAAGGTGGTACAGGGGGGAACTAGTTAAGACCCAGTACTTC
-,TRBV4-1,-,TRBJ1-1,CASSRQGQRANTEAFF,TGCGCCAGCAGCCGCCAAGGGCAGCGGGCGAACACTGAAGCTTTCTTT
TRBD2,TRBV29-1,-,TRBJ2-1,CSVGASGRASYNEQFF,TGCAGCGTTGGGGCTAGCGGGAGGGCCTCCTACAATGAGCAGTTCTTC
TRBD2,TRBV7-2,-,TRBJ2-1,CASSPFIAGVEQFF,TGTGCCAGCAGCCCCTTCATAGCGGGAGTTGAGCAGTTCTTC
-,TRBV7-2,few,TRBJ2-3,CASTGTDTQYF,TGTGCCAGCACGGGGACAGATACGCAGTATTTT
TRBD2,TRBV7-2,few,TRBJ2-1,CASSSGRDNEQFF,TGTGCCAGCAGCTCCGGGAGGGACAATGAGCAGTTCTTC
-,TRBV30,-,TRBJ1-3,CAAHRDSGNTIYF,TGTGCCGCTCACAGAGACTCTGGAAACACCATATATTTT
-,TRBV4-3,few,TRBJ1-4,CASSLAWGRTEKLFF,TGCGCCAGCAGCCTAGCGTGGGGGCGTACTGAAAAACTGTTTTTT
-,TRBV27,-,TRBJ2-7,CASSLAGVGEQYF,TGTGCCAGCAGTTTAGCAGGGGTGGGCGAGCAGTACTTC
TRBD1,TRBV29-1,few,TRBJ1-4,CSAWTGSGEKLFF,TGCAGCGCTTGGACAGGGTCGGGGGAAAAACTGTTTTTT
TRBD1,TRBV7-9,-,TRBJ2-5,CASSFWGTGRQETQYF,TGTGCCAGCAGCTTTTGGGGGACAGGGAGACAGGAGACCCAGTACTTC
-,TRBV27,-,TRBJ2-3,CASSSTYTDTQYF,TGTGCCAGCAGTTCCACATACACAGATACGCAGTATTTT